This T cell receptor beta chain comes out of a study of CD8 T cells in ankylosing spondylitis. Study-wide results and limits: Previously reported in reactive arthritis synovial fluid and blood were some of the motif variants. Made up of eight highly homologous variants, a TCR beta motif appeared characteristic of ankylosing spondylitis blood.

This clonotype was seen many times. Its target is not known. TCRdb re-called the 5' RACE reads through MiXCR, storing one row per CDR3 protein. Here the sample spans over 600,000 distinct CDR3 sequences, around 20% being singletons. The V and J ends lost 6 bases and 4 bases respectively, with 20 bases between them. The CDR3 contains 16 residues. The sample was blood, either unsorted or a sorted T cell fraction (not recorded which). This sequence joins TRBV12-3 or TRBV12-4 and TRBJ2-3, with D possibly being TRBD2 (6 bases). This TCR was sampled from a male donor with ankylosing spondylitis. The CDR3 DNA reads as TGTGCCAGCAGCCAAACGACTAGGGACCCATCAGATACGCAGTATTTT. Its translation is CASSQTTRDPSDTQYF.